This TCR beta chain stems from a study of T cell changes during pregnancy in multiple sclerosis. Profiled with immunoSEQ multiplex PCR; TCRdb holds only in-frame clones, not every one. The sample records more than 85,000 clones, 85% to 95% being singletons. The CDR3 loop spans 17 amino acids. The V gene lost 5 bases and the J gene lost 7 bases, with 24 bases spanning the gap. Germline V lookup: CDR1 MDHEN, CDR2 SYDVKM. The V gene is TRBV28, the J gene TRBJ1-5; a possible D gene is TRBD1 (5 bases). Source: peripheral blood, taken in the third trimester of pregnancy. This clonotype was obtained from a female donor in good health, enrolled as a control in a pregnancy study. The CDR3 nucleotides are TGTGCCAGCAGTCCCCCCCTCGGGAGAGGGGTCGGACAGCCCCAGCATTTT. Its translation is CASSPPLGRGVGQPQHF. Variable domain in full (rest from reference TRBV28 and TRBJ1-5): DVKVTQSSRYLVKRTGEKVFLECVQDMDHENMFWYRQDPGLGLRLIYFSYDVKMKEKGDIPEGYSVSREKKERFSLILESASTNQTSMYLCASSPPLGRGVGQPQHFGDGTRLSIL.